This is a list of T cell receptor beta chains from one sample in a study of CD8 T cells in ankylosing spondylitis. TCRdb called the 5' RACE reads again in MiXCR, with one record for every CDR3 protein. This sample has more than 400,000 distinct CDR3 sequences; under 5.5% occur once, and the top ten carry under 4.5%. Sequenced input: blood, either unsorted or a sorted T cell fraction (not recorded which). All receptors derive from a male donor with ankylosing spondylitis. Each CDR3 is given with its conserved first and last residue. Fields, in order: D gene, J gene, clone size, CDR3 length, V gene, CDR3 DNA, CDR3 protein. The D gene is left open where the match is weak. A row's size may be missing; if present it is once, few, many or a size class.

d_gene: -
j_gene: TRBJ1-3
abundance: many
len: 17
v_gene: TRBV4-3
CDR3nt: TGCGCCAGCAGCCAAGAGGCCCCAGGAGCCTCTGGAAACACCATATATTTT
CDR3aa: CASSQEAPGASGNTIYF

d_gene: -
j_gene: TRBJ2-7
abundance: many
len: 12
v_gene: TRBV5-1
CDR3nt: TGCGCCAGCAGCTCCGAACGCTACGAGCAGTACTTC
CDR3aa: CASSSERYEQYF

d_gene: TRBD2
j_gene: TRBJ2-2
abundance: many
len: 18
v_gene: TRBV28
CDR3nt: TGTGCCAGCAGTCTTCGACGGAGTAGCGGGGGTGACACCGGGGAGCTGTTTTTT
CDR3aa: CASSLRRSSGGDTGELFF

d_gene: -
j_gene: TRBJ2-7
abundance: many
len: 15
v_gene: TRBV28
CDR3nt: TGTGCCAGCAGTTTATCTGGGGGGAGTTTGTACGAGCAGTACTTC
CDR3aa: CASSLSGGSLYEQYF

d_gene: TRBD1
j_gene: TRBJ2-1
abundance: many
len: 15
v_gene: TRBV10-3
CDR3nt: TGTGCCATCAGAACTCCGGGACAGAAAAACAATGAGCAGTTCTTC
CDR3aa: CAIRTPGQKNNEQFF

d_gene: -
j_gene: TRBJ1-1
abundance: many
len: 14
v_gene: TRBV28
CDR3nt: TGTGCCAGCAGCCACAGGTGGGGGGACACTGAAGCTTTCTTT
CDR3aa: CASSHRWGDTEAFF

d_gene: -
j_gene: TRBJ2-5
abundance: many
len: 12
v_gene: TRBV10-3
CDR3nt: TGTGCCATCAGTGATGAGGGAGAGACCCAGTACTTC
CDR3aa: CAISDEGETQYF

d_gene: TRBD2
j_gene: TRBJ2-3
abundance: many
len: 16
v_gene: TRBV24-1
CDR3nt: TGTGCCACCAGTGATTGGAGTAGCGGGAGAACAGATACGCAGTATTTT
CDR3aa: CATSDWSSGRTDTQYF

d_gene: -
j_gene: TRBJ2-7
abundance: many
len: 15
v_gene: TRBV7-9
CDR3nt: TGTGCCAGCAGCTCCCGGGCATACTCGAACTACGAGCAGTACTTC
CDR3aa: CASSSRAYSNYEQYF

d_gene: -
j_gene: TRBJ2-3
abundance: many
len: 11
v_gene: TRBV12-3/TRBV12-4
CDR3nt: TGTGCCAGCAGCAAAACCGGGACCTTGTATTTT
CDR3aa: CASSKTGTLYF

d_gene: -
j_gene: TRBJ2-7
abundance: many
len: 15
v_gene: TRBV12-3/TRBV12-4
CDR3nt: TGTGCCAGCAGTCCCCTTGGGAAAACCACCTACGAGCAGTACTTC
CDR3aa: CASSPLGKTTYEQYF

d_gene: -
j_gene: TRBJ2-3
abundance: many
len: 13
v_gene: TRBV7-9
CDR3nt: TGTGCCAGTATACCGGATAACACAGATACGCAGTATTTT
CDR3aa: CASIPDNTDTQYF

d_gene: -
j_gene: TRBJ2-3
abundance: many
len: 14
v_gene: TRBV12-3/TRBV12-4
CDR3nt: TGTGCCAGCCAGCAGGGCGAGAGGACAGATACGCAGTATTTT
CDR3aa: CASQQGERTDTQYF

d_gene: -
j_gene: TRBJ2-3
abundance: many
len: 19
v_gene: TRBV7-8
CDR3nt: TGTGCCAGCAGCTTAGAGCAACAGGGTTTAAGACTAAGCACAGATACGCAGTATTTT
CDR3aa: CASSLEQQGLRLSTDTQYF

d_gene: -
j_gene: TRBJ1-5
abundance: many
len: 13
v_gene: TRBV12-3/TRBV12-4
CDR3nt: TGTGCCAGCAGCCCTTTGAGAAGTCAGCCCCAGCATTTT
CDR3aa: CASSPLRSQPQHF

d_gene: TRBD2
j_gene: TRBJ2-3
abundance: many
len: 14
v_gene: TRBV20-1
CDR3nt: TGCAGTGCTAGGTCTAGCGGGAGGGCAGATACGCAGTATTTT
CDR3aa: CSARSSGRADTQYF

d_gene: -
j_gene: TRBJ2-3
abundance: many
len: 14
v_gene: TRBV7-2
CDR3nt: TGTGCCAGCAGCCCACAGGTCTACACAGATACGCAGTATTTT
CDR3aa: CASSPQVYTDTQYF

d_gene: -
j_gene: TRBJ2-3
abundance: -
len: 15
v_gene: TRBV20-1
CDR3nt: TGCAGTGCAATGGGTGGGCGGGCTAGCACAGATACGCAGTATTTT
CDR3aa: CSAMGGRASTDTQYF

d_gene: -
j_gene: TRBJ1-1
abundance: many
len: 11
v_gene: TRBV28
CDR3nt: TGTGCCAGCAGCCAAGGGATCAGCCCTTTCTTT
CDR3aa: CASSQGISPFF

d_gene: -
j_gene: TRBJ2-1
abundance: many
len: 14
v_gene: TRBV14
CDR3nt: TGTGCCAGCAGCCTCCCCCGGGCCTTCTCTGAGCAGTTCTTC
CDR3aa: CASSLPRAFSEQFF

d_gene: -
j_gene: TRBJ1-2
abundance: many
len: 15
v_gene: TRBV6-1
CDR3nt: TGTGCCAGCAGTCCCGAGAGATACTTGAGTGATGGCTACACCTTC
CDR3aa: CASSPERYLSDGYTF

d_gene: TRBD1
j_gene: TRBJ1-1
abundance: many
len: 15
v_gene: TRBV6-5
CDR3nt: TGTGCCAGCAGTTGGGGGACAGGGGCCACTACTGAAGCTTTCTTT
CDR3aa: CASSWGTGATTEAFF

d_gene: -
j_gene: TRBJ1-3
abundance: many
len: 16
v_gene: TRBV20-1
CDR3nt: TGCAGTGCTGTCCCCCAGGGACTGAACTCTGGAAACACCATATATTTT
CDR3aa: CSAVPQGLNSGNTIYF

d_gene: -
j_gene: TRBJ1-5
abundance: many
len: 15
v_gene: TRBV15
CDR3nt: TGTGCCACCAGCAGAGTGGGAGAACCGAGTCAGCCCCAGCATTTT
CDR3aa: CATSRVGEPSQPQHF

d_gene: TRBD1
j_gene: TRBJ1-2
abundance: many
len: 15
v_gene: TRBV24-1
CDR3nt: TGTGCCACCAGTGATCCGGGACAGGATAACTATGGCTACACCTTC
CDR3aa: CATSDPGQDNYGYTF

d_gene: -
j_gene: TRBJ2-7
abundance: few
len: 15
v_gene: TRBV7-2
CDR3nt: TGTGCCAGCAGACTTAACCAGGGTGGAGCCTACGAGCAGTACTTC
CDR3aa: CASRLNQGGAYEQYF

d_gene: -
j_gene: TRBJ2-3
abundance: many
len: 14
v_gene: TRBV5-1
CDR3nt: TGCGCCAGCAGCTTGGTGCCCAACACAGATACGCAGTATTTT
CDR3aa: CASSLVPNTDTQYF

d_gene: TRBD1
j_gene: TRBJ2-5
abundance: many
len: 14
v_gene: TRBV6-1
CDR3nt: TGTGCCAGCAGTCAGCAGGGGGCAATAGAGACCCAGTACTTC
CDR3aa: CASSQQGAIETQYF

d_gene: TRBD2
j_gene: TRBJ2-5
abundance: -
len: 15
v_gene: TRBV7-2
CDR3nt: TGTGCCAGCAGTCTCTCTAGCGGGGGGGCCTGGACCCAGTACTTC
CDR3aa: CASSLSSGGAWTQYF

d_gene: -
j_gene: TRBJ2-7
abundance: many
len: 14
v_gene: TRBV24-1
CDR3nt: TGTGCCACCAGTGAGGCCGGGACGGTCGGCGAGCAGTACTTC
CDR3aa: CATSEAGTVGEQYF

d_gene: -
j_gene: TRBJ1-6
abundance: many
len: 13
v_gene: TRBV7-9
CDR3nt: TGTGCCAGCAGCTCTCCGATGAATTCACCCCTCCACTTT
CDR3aa: CASSSPMNSPLHF

d_gene: -
j_gene: TRBJ2-7
abundance: many
len: 15
v_gene: TRBV7-9
CDR3nt: TGTGCCAGCAGCTGGGGACTTCCGTTAAGTCTTGAGCAGTACTTC
CDR3aa: CASSWGLPLSLEQYF

d_gene: -
j_gene: TRBJ2-1
abundance: -
len: 11
v_gene: TRBV6-2/TRBV6-3
CDR3nt: TGTGCCAGCAGTATGGGGACTGAGCAGTTCTTC
CDR3aa: CASSMGTEQFF

d_gene: -
j_gene: TRBJ1-2
abundance: many
len: 14
v_gene: TRBV7-2
CDR3nt: TGTGCCAGCAGCTTATGGGGGCCAGACTATGGCTACACCTTC
CDR3aa: CASSLWGPDYGYTF

d_gene: -
j_gene: TRBJ1-2
abundance: -
len: 15
v_gene: TRBV7-9
CDR3nt: TGTGCCATGGGCCCCGGGCCCCACAGGCTGGAGGGCTACACCTTC
CDR3aa: CAMGPGPHRLEGYTF

d_gene: -
j_gene: TRBJ1-4
abundance: few
len: 17
v_gene: TRBV3-1
CDR3nt: TGTGCCAGCAGCCGGAATAGGGGGGGCGCAGAAAATGAAAAACTGTTTTTT
CDR3aa: CASSRNRGGAENEKLFF

d_gene: -
j_gene: TRBJ2-7
abundance: -
len: 14
v_gene: TRBV6-2/TRBV6-3
CDR3nt: TGTGCCAGCAGTTACGGGCAGGGATGGTACGAGCAGTACTTC
CDR3aa: CASSYGQGWYEQYF

d_gene: TRBD2
j_gene: TRBJ2-2
abundance: many
len: 15
v_gene: TRBV27
CDR3nt: TGTGCCAGCAGTTTGTTGCGGGGGGGCTTCGGGGAGCTGTTTTTT
CDR3aa: CASSLLRGGFGELFF

d_gene: TRBD2
j_gene: TRBJ2-3
abundance: many
len: 15
v_gene: TRBV20-1
CDR3nt: TGCAGTGCAACCTCGCGGGGGGGTAGCACAGATACGCAGTATTTT
CDR3aa: CSATSRGGSTDTQYF

d_gene: TRBD2
j_gene: TRBJ2-2
abundance: many
len: 15
v_gene: TRBV7-6
CDR3nt: TGTGCCAGCAGCTCGGGACTATCGAACACCGGGGAGCTGTTTTTT
CDR3aa: CASSSGLSNTGELFF

d_gene: -
j_gene: TRBJ2-7
abundance: many
len: 12
v_gene: TRBV20-1
CDR3nt: TGCAGTGCTAGCGAGACCGCCTACGAGCAGTACTTC
CDR3aa: CSASETAYEQYF

d_gene: -
j_gene: TRBJ1-5
abundance: many
len: 14
v_gene: TRBV12-3/TRBV12-4
CDR3nt: TGTGCCAGCAGTCCACAGGGTACTGAGCAGCCCCAGCATTTT
CDR3aa: CASSPQGTEQPQHF

d_gene: -
j_gene: TRBJ2-7
abundance: -
len: 15
v_gene: TRBV14
CDR3nt: TGTGCCAGCAGCCAAGTTCGGGACACCCTGCGCGAGCAGTACTTC
CDR3aa: CASSQVRDTLREQYF

d_gene: -
j_gene: TRBJ1-4
abundance: many
len: 13
v_gene: TRBV10-3
CDR3nt: TGTGCCATCAGTGAGGGTTCTCATGAAAAACTGTTTTTT
CDR3aa: CAISEGSHEKLFF

d_gene: -
j_gene: TRBJ2-3
abundance: many
len: 11
v_gene: TRBV20-1
CDR3nt: TGCAGTGCCCACAGGGTAGATACGCAGTATTTT
CDR3aa: CSAHRVDTQYF

d_gene: -
j_gene: TRBJ2-7
abundance: -
len: 15
v_gene: TRBV6-5
CDR3nt: TGTGCCAGCAGTTACTCTGCACTCCCAAACTACGAGCAGTACTTC
CDR3aa: CASSYSALPNYEQYF

d_gene: TRBD1
j_gene: TRBJ2-5
abundance: many
len: 14
v_gene: TRBV29-1
CDR3nt: TGCAGCGTTGGAGCGGACAGGGGCGGGGAGACCCAGTACTTC
CDR3aa: CSVGADRGGETQYF

d_gene: -
j_gene: TRBJ1-3
abundance: many
len: 15
v_gene: TRBV12-3/TRBV12-4
CDR3nt: TGTGCCAGCACCTCGTGGGGGGGTAGCGGAAACACCATATATTTT
CDR3aa: CASTSWGGSGNTIYF

d_gene: TRBD1
j_gene: TRBJ1-5
abundance: many
len: 14
v_gene: TRBV20-1
CDR3nt: TGCAGTGCAGAACGGGACAGCTCATATCAGCCCCAGCATTTT
CDR3aa: CSAERDSSYQPQHF

d_gene: -
j_gene: TRBJ2-7
abundance: -
len: 12
v_gene: TRBV6-2/TRBV6-3
CDR3nt: TGTGCCAGCAGTTACCCAGCTTACGAGCAGTACTTC
CDR3aa: CASSYPAYEQYF

d_gene: TRBD2
j_gene: TRBJ2-1
abundance: many
len: 16
v_gene: TRBV24-1
CDR3nt: TGTGCCACCAGCTCCAGGTGGACTAGCGGGAGATATGAGCAGTTCTTC
CDR3aa: CATSSRWTSGRYEQFF

d_gene: -
j_gene: TRBJ2-7
abundance: few
len: 15
v_gene: TRBV7-2
CDR3nt: TGTGCCAGCAGCCTAGGGTGGCGGGGATCCTACGAGCAGTACTTC
CDR3aa: CASSLGWRGSYEQYF

d_gene: -
j_gene: TRBJ2-7
abundance: many
len: 15
v_gene: TRBV28
CDR3nt: TGTGCCAGCAGTTTGGGGGGGGCAGGAGCCTACGAGCAGTACTTC
CDR3aa: CASSLGGAGAYEQYF

d_gene: -
j_gene: TRBJ2-5
abundance: -
len: 12
v_gene: TRBV2
CDR3nt: TGTGCCAGCAATGGCCTAGGGGAGACCCAGTACTTC
CDR3aa: CASNGLGETQYF

d_gene: -
j_gene: TRBJ2-2
abundance: many
len: 18
v_gene: TRBV7-2
CDR3nt: TGTGCCAGCAGCTTAGCACCGGCGGGACGGCTAAACACCGGGGAGCTGTTTTTT
CDR3aa: CASSLAPAGRLNTGELFF

d_gene: TRBD1
j_gene: TRBJ2-7
abundance: many
len: 16
v_gene: TRBV5-1
CDR3nt: TGCGCCAGCAGCCCACCCGGGACAGGGGTAGGTGGCGAGCAGTACTTC
CDR3aa: CASSPPGTGVGGEQYF

d_gene: -
j_gene: TRBJ2-2
abundance: many
len: 14
v_gene: TRBV4-2
CDR3nt: TGTGCCAGCAGCCAAGATCCCAGCCCCGGGGAGCTGTTTTTT
CDR3aa: CASSQDPSPGELFF